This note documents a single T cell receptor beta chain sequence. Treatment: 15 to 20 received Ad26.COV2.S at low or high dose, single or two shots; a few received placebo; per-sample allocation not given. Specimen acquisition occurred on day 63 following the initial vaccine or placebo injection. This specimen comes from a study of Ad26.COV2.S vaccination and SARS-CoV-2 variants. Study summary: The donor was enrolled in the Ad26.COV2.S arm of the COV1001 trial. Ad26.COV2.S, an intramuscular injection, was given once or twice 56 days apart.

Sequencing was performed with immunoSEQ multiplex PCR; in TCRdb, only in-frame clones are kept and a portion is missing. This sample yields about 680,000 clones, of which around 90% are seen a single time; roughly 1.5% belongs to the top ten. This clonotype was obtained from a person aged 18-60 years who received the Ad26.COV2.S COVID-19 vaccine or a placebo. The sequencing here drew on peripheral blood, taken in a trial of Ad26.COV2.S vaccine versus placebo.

In nucleotides, the CDR3 is TGTGCCAGCAGTGGCTTGCCGACTAGCGGGGGAGGCGAGCAGTACTTC. Its translation: CASSGLPTSGGGEQYF. V is TRBV2 and J is TRBJ2-7, with 12 nucleotides matching TRBD2. The germline V gene encodes CDR1 SNHLY and CDR2 FYNNEI. This CDR3 has 16 residues. V shed 4 bases and J 6 bases; nucleotides not matched to a gene: 10.